This T cell receptor (beta chain) was captured by sequencing in a study of T cell changes during pregnancy in multiple sclerosis. The V and J ends lost 3 bases and 0 bases respectively, with 3 bases between them. The CDR3 totals 12 residues. Looked up from germline, CDR1 is KGHSH and CDR2 is LQKENI. The repertoire was sequenced with immunoSEQ multiplex PCR; TCRdb's copy has only in-frame clones and lacks some. The sample includes 37,000 or so clones, about 94% of them seen just once. This chain uses TRBV18 with TRBJ2-7; D is uncertain. This TCR derives from a female donor with multiple sclerosis, enrolled in a pregnancy study. Here the sequenced sample was peripheral blood, taken in the third trimester of pregnancy. The CDR3 loop is CASSPFSYEQYF. DNA for the CDR3: TGTGCCAGCTCACCCTTCTCCTACGAGCAGTACTTC. Combining the CDR3 with reference TRBV18 and TRBJ2-7 gives the whole variable domain NAGVMQNPRHLVRRRGQEARLRCSPMKGHSHVYWYRQLPEEGLKFMVYLQKENIIDESGMPKERFSAEFPKEGPSILRIQQVVRGDSAAYFCASSPFSYEQYFGPGTRLTVT.